This note documents a single T cell receptor beta chain sequence. This clonotype was seen a few times. Its antigen remains unidentified. Base quality data are lacking; no much larger clone is found one base away. The CDR1 and CDR2 encoded by the germline V gene are MNHNS and SASEGT. V is cut by 7 bases and J by 3 bases, and the space between the germline ends is 12 bases. Measured from the cysteine to the phenylalanine, the CDR3 is 13 residues long. Left in the record is the CDR3 DNA by itself, 39 bases read in frame from the first base. The library was obtained by 5' RACE. Sequenced on an Illumina HiSeq 2000. Template switching introduced a universal primer binding site; the final cDNA contained a unique molecular identifier, enabling accurate counting of TCR cDNA molecules. Specific primers in the conserved constant-segment region were used to synthesize first-strand cDNA for TCR alpha and beta chains. To control for contamination, each cDNA library was double barcoded with a SMART-Mk sample barcode plus Illumina barcodes. Two successive PCR steps introduced TruSeq adapter sequences along with Illumina sample barcodes. The Illumina HiSeq platform was used with custom primers to sequence TCR alpha and beta cDNA libraries. In the source study's methods: Unique molecular identifiers were extracted from raw reads with MiGEC, and CDR3 positions were determined with MiXCR. Recombination models were inferred per individual with the repgenHMM and IGoR tools using an EM algorithm. Shared clonotype analysis was performed with the tcR package in R, normalizing sharing by the product of cloneset sizes. To study raw recombination free of thymic and clonal selection effects, out-of-frame nonproductive sequences were analyzed. TCRdb redid the processing of the public reads, applying fastp at Q25 and MiXCR, and retained in-frame beta chains. Every CDR3 protein is listed once, alongside the most common genes and DNA of its rows. TCRdb, not the original authors, processed these V and J calls. The sample table records around 500,000 distinct CDR3 sequences; more than 13% of these occur just once. The ten largest clones represent 0.52% of the sample.

These data are taken from a study of identical twins (dated by TCRdb to about 2016). Broadly, across the study: TCR alpha and beta repertoires from monozygotic twins, unrelated adults of various ages and cord blood were deep-sequenced to test whether fetal clonotypes persist. To rule out contamination, the twin experiments were replicated at different times with different library preparation protocols.

Overall results and qualifications from the work: Zero-insertion analyses could be partly confounded by invariant T cells such as MAIT and iNKT, although diverse VJ usage argued against such confounding for most clonotypes. Recombination models systematically underestimated out-of-frame TCR alpha sharing in monozygotic twins but agreed with sharing between unrelated individuals. Abundant cord blood beta clonotypes carried fewer insertions; young adult naive repertoires showed a weaker similar trend, while memory repertoires showed none. Out-of-frame TCR alpha sequences shared between twins showed an excess of low generation-probability sequences compared with coincidental sharing between unrelated individuals. In beta out-of-frame sequences, excess twin sharing was weaker, because having fewer shared sequences lowered the signal-to-noise ratio. Because the same donors could not be followed over many years, the conclusions relied on cross-sectional statistical analysis.

All donors were healthy Caucasians. The twin cohort comprised three pairs of female monozygotic twins, all aged about 18 to 29 years. Positive isolation kits from Invitrogen were used to isolate CD4+ and CD8+ T cell populations. These data also formed part of another study, on yellow fever vaccine responses in identical twins. From that second study: According to the authors, in identical twins the way T cells responded to vaccination appeared partly convergent and partly personalized. In identical twins, the study followed T cell clones that responded to the vaccine with precision.

The source of this sequence is a woman aged 18-30 years in good health. Sequencing input: CD4+ T cells sorted from blood. The chain couples TRBV6-1 to TRBJ1-1; confidence is insufficient to name the D gene. The base sequence is TGTGCCAGCAAATTGGGGAGGGACACTGAAGCTTTCTTT. Its protein is CASKLGRDTEAFF.